What follows are 17 T cell receptor beta chains derived from one specimen sequenced in a study of regulatory T cells in long-lasting Graves disease. Time point here: newly diagnosed GD, antithyroid drugs for less than 3 months. PBMC RNA served as the TCR library source. Arm-PCR with iRepertoire HTBI primers amplified the CDR3 regions for these TCR beta libraries. One entry per CDR3 protein, called by TCRdb with MiXCR from the multiplex PCR reads. The sample contains approximately 440,000 distinct CDR3 sequences, roughly 15% of which appear only once. These same records also appear under a second study, on T cells in Graves' hyperthyroidism and ophthalmopathy.

The sample in question was peripheral blood mononuclear cells (PBMCs), obtained at new diagnosis, from a patient treated with antithyroid drugs. These receptors came from a man aged 40-50 years with Graves disease.

This clonotype has more than one count but fewer than ten. The V gene is TRBV6-9, the J gene TRBJ2-2; D unresolved. The V gene lost 3 bases and the J gene lost 6 bases, with 11 bases spanning the gap. From germline, CDR1 is MNHGY and CDR2 SVAAGI. The CDR3 runs 14 residues. The CDR3 here is CASSYPGFAGELFF. The DNA for the CDR3 is TGTGCCAGCAGTTACCCCGGATTCGCCGGGGAGCTGTTTTTT.

This clonotype came up a few times. The genes are TRBV29-1 and TRBJ2-1; D gene uncertain. CDR1 SQVTM and CDR2 ANQGSEA come from the germline V gene. The CDR3 covers 12 residues. V was pared by 5 bases and J by 4 bases, with 9 bases between. CDR3 in DNA: TGCAGCGTTCAAGCAGGATACAATGAGCAGTTCTTC. It is translated as CSVQAGYNEQFF.

Notes on this clonotype: A junction end diverges from the germline sequence, so it may reflect a read error. The rearrangement links TRBV27 to TRBJ1-6; 12 nucleotides line up with TRBD1. Germline CDR1 and CDR2: MNHEY and SMNVEV (reference sequence). The CDR3 totals 17 residues. Here the CDR3 reads CAGSLYPGQGANSPLHF. The DNA for the CDR3 is TGTGCCGGCAGTTTATACCCGGGACAGGGGGCAAATTCACCCCTCCACTTT.

This clonotype was found many times. This rearrangement joins TRBV28 to TRBJ1-2; TRBD1 matches 7 bases. The CDR3 length is 15 residues. The germline gives CDR1 MDHEN, CDR2 SYDVKM. Unmatched junction bases numbered 11, after V lost 2 bases and J lost 8 bases. In DNA, the CDR3 is TGTGCCAGCAGTTTACCCGGGGGACGGACAGGAGGCTACACCTTC. This gives the protein CASSLPGGRTGGYTF.

The table lists this clonotype with many counts. V is TRBV6-1 and J is TRBJ1-5; D not resolved. V lost 7 bases and J 0 bases, leaving 19 bases between the germline ends. The CDR3 spans 17 residues. Germline V gene data show CDR1 as MNHNS and CDR2 as SASEGT. The CDR3 nucleotides read TGTGCCAGCAATGGATTTCTTTTCGGATATAGCAATCAGCCCCAGCATTTT. Translated, it gives CASNGFLFGYSNQPQHF.

This chain's CDR3 is CSARIGLPFNNEQFF. CDR3 nucleotide sequence: TGCAGTGCTAGAATTGGTCTTCCCTTCAACAATGAGCAGTTCTTC. The chain is built from TRBV20-1 and TRBJ2-1; D call uncertain. The germline CDR1 and CDR2 sequences are DFQATT and SNEGSKA (reference sequence). The V and J ends lost 2 bases and 5 bases respectively, with 16 bases between them. The CDR3 covers 15 residues.

The rearrangement links TRBV4-1 to TRBJ1-2; maybe TRBD1 (5 bases). Germline V CDR1 and CDR2: MGHRA, YSYEKL. The V end was cut by 0 bases, the J end by 7 bases, with 21 bases between. The CDR3 is made up of 17 amino acids. The CDR3 sequence is CASSQDSWQGPSGGYTF. The DNA for the CDR3 is TGCGCCAGCAGCCAAGATTCTTGGCAGGGCCCTTCAGGTGGCTACACCTTC.

Many counts were recorded for this clonotype. The chain carries TRBV18 and TRBJ2-7; D remains unclear. V lost 5 bases to trimming and J lost 7 bases, with 15 bases between them. The germline CDR1 and CDR2 sequences are KGHSH and LQKENI. The CDR3 has 13 residues. The CDR3 reads CASSTKLAEEQYF. Here the CDR3 DNA reads TGTGCCAGCTCAACCAAATTAGCTGAAGAGCAGTACTTC.

On this clonotype: This may be a read error: a much more frequent sequence differs by one nucleotide. The conserved closing phenylalanine or tryptophan is absent in this CDR3, likely reflecting a read error. The chain recombines TRBV24-1 with TRBJ1-1; D is unclear. Germline-derived CDR1 and CDR2 are KGHDR and SFDVKD. This CDR3 has 13 amino acids. Deletions cut 7 bases from V and 5 bases from J, with 13 bases between. The CDR3 DNA follows: TGTGCCACCAGGGCCTTGGTATCGACTGAAGCTTTCCTT. As protein: CATRALVSTEAFL.

At least ten counts were recorded for this clonotype. This sequence joins TRBV20-1 and TRBJ2-7, with 7 bases aligning to TRBD2. Trimming took 0 bases from V and 2 from J; bases not matched to a gene: 1. The germline V gene has CDR1 DFQATT and CDR2 SNEGSKA (reference sequence). CDR3 size: 13 residues. The CDR3 region is CSARDRGAYEQYF. The CDR3 DNA sequence: TGCAGTGCTAGAGATCGGGGGGCCTACGAGCAGTACTTC.

In nucleotides, the CDR3 is TGTGCCAGCAGTGAATTTCAGGTCTCTAATGAAAAACTGTTTTTT. Protein: CASSEFQVSNEKLFF. The chain links TRBV6-1 to TRBJ1-4; D is uncertain. Trimming cost V 2 bases and J 3 bases, with 10 bases left between them. The CDR3 is 15 amino acids. Germline CDR1 and CDR2: MNHNS and SASEGT.

The chain uses TRBV19 and TRBJ2-5; 8 bases line up with TRBD1. Germline CDR1 is LNHDA and CDR2 is SQIVND (reference sequence). V gave up 7 bases and J gave up 3 bases; unmatched junction bases: 7. There are 14 residues in the CDR3. Here the CDR3 reads CASKGQEYKETQYF. The DNA for the CDR3 is TGTGCCAGTAAGGGACAGGAATATAAAGAGACCCAGTACTTC.

V usage is TRBV5-1 and J usage is TRBJ2-7; the match to TRBD2 covers 10 bases. Germline CDR1 is SGHRS and CDR2 is YFSETQ. This CDR3 comprises 15 residues. The J segment lost 6 bases and the V segment lost 0 bases, leaving 6 bases of the junction unmatched. The CDR3 DNA reads TGCGCCAGCAGCTTGGGAGTAGCGGGAGGCGGCGAGCAGTACTTC. As protein: CASSLGVAGGGEQYF.

This clonotype was detected many times. The rearrangement uses TRBV10-3 and TRBJ1-5; TRBD1 matches 7 bases. This CDR3 region has 15 residues. V lost 0 bases to trimming and J lost 4 bases; unmatched junction nucleotides: 3. Germline V CDR1 and CDR2: ENHRY, SYGVKD. The CDR3 DNA follows: TGTGCCATCAGTGAGTCCGCAGGGGGTAATCAGCCCCAGCATTTT. Translation: CAISESAGGNQPQHF.

This clonotype was seen only a few times. The chain is built from TRBV28 and TRBJ2-7; TRBD1 matches 7 bases. Germline V gene lookup returns CDR1 MDHEN and CDR2 SYDVKM. V lost 4 bases and J lost 0; bases outside the gene matches: 3. The CDR3 contains 14 residues. CDR3 sequence reads: CASSWGTDSYEQYF. The CDR3 nucleotides are TGTGCCAGCAGTTGGGGGACAGACTCCTACGAGCAGTACTTC.

The sample holds many counts of this clonotype. The rearrangement links TRBV30 to TRBJ1-1, with D uncertain. The CDR3 covers 16 residues. Per the germline V gene, CDR1 is GTSNPN and CDR2 is SVGIG (reference sequence). Trimming took 2 bases from V and 1 from J, leaving 17 bases between them. CDR3 in DNA: TGTGCCTGGAGTCCTGGCGGGAGGGTTGGGAACACTGAAGCTTTCTTT. Amino acids: CAWSPGGRVGNTEAFF.

This clonotype occurred many times. The chain is built from TRBV6-9 and TRBJ2-2; no clear D gene. V lost 3 bases and J 7 bases, leaving 9 bases between the germline ends. CDR3 length: 13 amino acids. Germline CDR1 and CDR2: MNHGY and SVAAGI. The CDR3 nucleotides are TGTGCCAGCAGTTACTCCGGTGGCGGGGAGCTGTTTTTT. Amino acids: CASSYSGGGELFF.